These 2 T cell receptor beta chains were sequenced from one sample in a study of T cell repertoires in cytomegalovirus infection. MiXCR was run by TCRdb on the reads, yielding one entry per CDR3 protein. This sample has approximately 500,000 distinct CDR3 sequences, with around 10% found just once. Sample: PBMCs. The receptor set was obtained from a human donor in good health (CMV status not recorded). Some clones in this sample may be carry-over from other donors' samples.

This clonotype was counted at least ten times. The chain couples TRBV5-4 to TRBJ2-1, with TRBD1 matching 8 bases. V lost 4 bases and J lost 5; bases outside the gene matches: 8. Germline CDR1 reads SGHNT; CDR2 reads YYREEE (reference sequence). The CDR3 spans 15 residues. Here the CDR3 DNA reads TGTGCCAGCAGCGCGGGACAGGTTGGACACAATGAGCAGTTCTTC. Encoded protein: CASSAGQVGHNEQFF.

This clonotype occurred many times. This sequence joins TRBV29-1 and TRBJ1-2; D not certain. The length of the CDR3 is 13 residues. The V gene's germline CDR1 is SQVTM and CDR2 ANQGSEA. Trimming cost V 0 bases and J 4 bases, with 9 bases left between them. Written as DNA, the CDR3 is TGCAGCGTTGAAGAGGGGATCTTCTATGGCTACACCTTC. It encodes CSVEEGIFYGYTF.